This TCR beta chain derives from a study of Ad26.COV2.S vaccination and SARS-CoV-2 variants. Sequencing used immunoSEQ multiplex PCR; TCRdb keeps in-frame clones, though not all of them. The table lists around 320,000 clones, around four fifths of them singletons. Described treatment: about 20 received Ad26.COV2.S at low or high dose, single or two shots; several received placebo; per-sample allocation not given. The samples date from day 63 after the first vaccine or placebo injection. This TCR was recovered from a person aged 18-65 years who received the Ad26.COV2.S COVID-19 vaccine or a placebo. Sample: peripheral blood, taken in a trial of Ad26.COV2.S vaccine versus placebo.

The CDR3 DNA is TGCGCCAGCAGCTCGGGACCCGGGGAGACTGAAGCTTTCTTT. Translating it yields CASSSGPGETEAFF. This rearrangement joins TRBV5-1 to TRBJ1-1; tentative D call: TRBD1 (5 bases). The CDR3 extends over 14 amino acids. V dropped 3 bases and J dropped 5 bases, with 14 bases sitting between them. The germline gives CDR1 SGHRS, CDR2 YFSETQ. The full variable domain, with the rest looked up from reference TRBV5-1 and TRBJ1-1, is KAGVTQTPRYLIKTRGQQVTLSCSPISGHRSVSWYQQTPGQGLQFLFEYFSETQRNKGNFPGRFSGRQFSNSRSEMNVSTLELGDSALYLCASSSGPGETEAFFGQGTRLTVV.